This TCR beta chain is from a study of blood T cell repertoires in COVID-19. For the study at large: Whether acute or convalescent, the COVID-19 samples came from the United States, Italy and Spain. Nucleic acid was either cDNA or gDNA, and it came from T cells, B-cell-depleted T cells, or PBMCs.

V dropped 1 base and J dropped 0; count of bases not matched to a gene: 7. Germline V gene lookup returns CDR1 SGHTA and CDR2 FQGNSA. The length of the CDR3 is 17 residues. As originally analysed: Estimation of nucleated cell counts was performed using reference gene primer amplification. The method was immunoSEQ multiplex PCR; TCRdb's version includes in-frame clones alone and lacks a portion of them. Clone size and V and J calls were adopted from that table, with D and trimming inferred from the DNA. The table lists roughly 250,000 clones, more than 70% of them singletons, with roughly 2% in the top ten.

The sample consisted of peripheral blood. The genes are TRBV7-2 and TRBJ1-2; 8 bases fit TRBD1. The sequence was collected from a woman aged 40 to 50 who had recovered from COVID-19. The CDR3 sequence: CASSLGQGLIANYGYTF. The CDR3 coding sequence is TGTGCCAGCAGCTTAGGACAGGGGTTGATAGCTAACTATGGCTACACCTTC.